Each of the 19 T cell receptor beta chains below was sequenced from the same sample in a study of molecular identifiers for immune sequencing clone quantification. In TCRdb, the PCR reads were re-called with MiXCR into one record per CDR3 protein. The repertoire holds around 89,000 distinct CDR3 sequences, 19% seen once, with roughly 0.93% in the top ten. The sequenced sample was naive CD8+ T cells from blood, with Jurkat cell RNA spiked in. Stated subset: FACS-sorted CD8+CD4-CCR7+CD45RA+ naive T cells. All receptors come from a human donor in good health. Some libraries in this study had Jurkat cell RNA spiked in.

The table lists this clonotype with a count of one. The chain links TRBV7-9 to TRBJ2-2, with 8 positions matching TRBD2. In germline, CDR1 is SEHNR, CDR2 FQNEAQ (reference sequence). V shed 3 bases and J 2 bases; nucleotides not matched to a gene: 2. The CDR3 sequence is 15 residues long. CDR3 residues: CASSLGLVNTGELFF. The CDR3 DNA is TGTGCCAGCAGCTTGGGACTAGTAAACACCGGGGAGCTGTTTTTT.

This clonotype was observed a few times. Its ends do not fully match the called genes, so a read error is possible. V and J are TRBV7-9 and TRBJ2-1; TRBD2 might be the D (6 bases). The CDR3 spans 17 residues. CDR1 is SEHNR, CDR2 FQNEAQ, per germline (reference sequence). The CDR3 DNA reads TGTGCCAGCAGCTTTTTTGGGGGACTGAGCTCCCACAATGAGCAGTTCTTC. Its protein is CASSFFGGLSSHNEQFF. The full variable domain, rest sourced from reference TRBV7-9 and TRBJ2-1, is DTGVSQNPRHKITKRGQNVTFRCDPISEHNRLYWYRQTLGQGPEFLTYFQNEAQLEKSRLLSDRFSAERPKGSFSTLEIQRTEQGDSAMYLCASSFFGGLSSHNEQFFGPGTRLTVL.

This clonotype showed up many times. CDR3 region: CASSTWGGTGELFF. As DNA, the CDR3 is TGTGCCAGCAGCACGTGGGGCGGGACCGGGGAGCTGTTTTTT. The chain is built from TRBV6-5 and TRBJ2-2; D is tentatively TRBD1 or TRBD2 (5 bases each). The germline CDR1 and CDR2 sequences are MNHEY and SVGAGI. V was clipped by 6 bases and J by 5 bases, with 13 bases between them. This CDR3 is 14 amino acids long.

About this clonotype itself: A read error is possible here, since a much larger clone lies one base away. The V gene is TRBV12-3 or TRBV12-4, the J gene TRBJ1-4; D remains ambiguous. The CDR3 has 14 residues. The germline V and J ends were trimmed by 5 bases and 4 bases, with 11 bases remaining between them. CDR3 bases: TGTGCCAGCAGTGACGGACTGTGTAATGAAAAACTGTTTTTT. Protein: CASSDGLCNEKLFF.

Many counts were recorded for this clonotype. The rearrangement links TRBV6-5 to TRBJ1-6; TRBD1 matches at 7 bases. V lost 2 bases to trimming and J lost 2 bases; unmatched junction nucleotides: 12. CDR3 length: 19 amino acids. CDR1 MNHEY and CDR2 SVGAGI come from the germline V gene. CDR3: CASSYGGGTANTYNSPLHF. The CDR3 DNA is TGTGCCAGCAGTTACGGCGGTGGGACAGCGAACACCTATAATTCACCCCTCCACTTT.

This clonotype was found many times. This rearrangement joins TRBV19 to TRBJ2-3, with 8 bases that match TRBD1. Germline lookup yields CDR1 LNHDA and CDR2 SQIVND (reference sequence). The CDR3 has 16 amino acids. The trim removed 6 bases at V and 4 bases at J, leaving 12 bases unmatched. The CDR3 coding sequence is TGTGCCAGTAGAAGGACAGGGCAAGGTGTCGCAGATACGCAGTATTTT. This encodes CASRRTGQGVADTQYF.

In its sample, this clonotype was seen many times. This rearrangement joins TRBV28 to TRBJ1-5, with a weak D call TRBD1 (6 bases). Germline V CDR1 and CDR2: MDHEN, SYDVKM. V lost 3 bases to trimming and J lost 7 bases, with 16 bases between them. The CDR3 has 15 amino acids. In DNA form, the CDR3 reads TGTGCCAGCAGTTTGACAGGTCCCTTCAAGCAGCCCCAGCATTTT. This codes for CASSLTGPFKQPQHF.

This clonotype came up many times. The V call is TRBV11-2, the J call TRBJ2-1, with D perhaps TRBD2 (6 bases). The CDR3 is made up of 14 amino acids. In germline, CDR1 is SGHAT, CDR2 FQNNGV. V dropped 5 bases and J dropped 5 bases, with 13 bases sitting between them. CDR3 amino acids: CASSHSGLNNEQFF. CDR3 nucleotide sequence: TGTGCCAGCAGCCACTCGGGACTGAACAATGAGCAGTTCTTC.

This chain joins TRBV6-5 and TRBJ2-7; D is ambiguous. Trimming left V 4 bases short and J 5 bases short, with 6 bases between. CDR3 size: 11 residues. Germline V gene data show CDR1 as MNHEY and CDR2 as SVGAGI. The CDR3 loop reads CASSSRNEQYF. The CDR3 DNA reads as TGTGCCAGCAGTTCCCGTAACGAGCAGTACTTC.

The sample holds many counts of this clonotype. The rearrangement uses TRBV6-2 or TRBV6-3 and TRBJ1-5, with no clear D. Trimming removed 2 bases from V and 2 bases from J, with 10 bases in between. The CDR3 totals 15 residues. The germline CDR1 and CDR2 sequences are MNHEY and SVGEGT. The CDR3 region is CASSYGSLGNQPQHF. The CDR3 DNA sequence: TGTGCCAGCAGTTACGGGTCTCTGGGCAATCAGCCCCAGCATTTT.

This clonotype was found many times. The CDR3 sequence is CASSFSGRNQPQHF. The CDR3 DNA sequence: TGTGCCAGCAGTTTTTCAGGGCGCAATCAGCCCCAGCATTTT. The genes are TRBV27 and TRBJ1-5, with D tentatively TRBD1 (5 bases). The CDR3 has 14 residues. Deletions cut 3 bases from V and 2 bases from J, with 8 bases between. Germline loops: CDR1 MNHEY, CDR2 SMNVEV (reference sequence).

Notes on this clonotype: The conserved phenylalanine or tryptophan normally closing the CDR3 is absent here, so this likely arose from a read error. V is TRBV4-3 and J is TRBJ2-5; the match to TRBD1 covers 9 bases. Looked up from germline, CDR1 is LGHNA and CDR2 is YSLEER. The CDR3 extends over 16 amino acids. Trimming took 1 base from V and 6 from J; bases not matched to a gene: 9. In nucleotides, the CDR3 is TGCGCCAGCAGCCAAGGAATGAGACAGGGGGGTCAGACCCAGTACCTC. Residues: CASSQGMRQGGQTQYL.

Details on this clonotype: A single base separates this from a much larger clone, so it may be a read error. The CDR3, as DNA: TGTGCCATCAGTAATCTGCCCGGGACAGTTGACCAAGAGGCCCAGTACTTC. This gives the protein CAISNLPGTVDQEAQYF. The chain is built from TRBV10-3 and TRBJ2-5, with TRBD1 matching 7 bases. The germline CDR1 and CDR2 sequences are ENHRY and SYGVKD. The CDR3 contains 17 residues.

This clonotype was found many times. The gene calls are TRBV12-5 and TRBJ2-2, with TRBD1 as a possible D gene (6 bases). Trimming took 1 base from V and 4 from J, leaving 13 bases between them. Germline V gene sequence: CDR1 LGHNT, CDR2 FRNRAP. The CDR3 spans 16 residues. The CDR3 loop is CASGLEQGRSTGELFF. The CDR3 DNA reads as TGTGCTAGTGGTTTGGAACAGGGAAGGAGCACCGGGGAGCTGTTTTTT.

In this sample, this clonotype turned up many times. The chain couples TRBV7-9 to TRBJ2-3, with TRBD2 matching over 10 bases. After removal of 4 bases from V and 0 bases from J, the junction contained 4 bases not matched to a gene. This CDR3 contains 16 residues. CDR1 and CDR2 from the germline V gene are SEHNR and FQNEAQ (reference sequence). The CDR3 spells CASSSGLADSTDTQYF. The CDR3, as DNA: TGTGCCAGCAGCTCCGGACTAGCGGACAGCACAGATACGCAGTATTTT.

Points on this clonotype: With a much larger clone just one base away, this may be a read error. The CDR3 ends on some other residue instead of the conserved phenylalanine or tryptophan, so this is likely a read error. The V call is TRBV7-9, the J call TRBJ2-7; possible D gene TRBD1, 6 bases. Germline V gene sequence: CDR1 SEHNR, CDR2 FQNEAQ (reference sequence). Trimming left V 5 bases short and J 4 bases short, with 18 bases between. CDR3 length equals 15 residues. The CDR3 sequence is CASSDTGLRAYEQYL. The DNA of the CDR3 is TGTGCCAGCAGCGATACAGGGCTGAGGGCATACGAGCAGTACCTC.

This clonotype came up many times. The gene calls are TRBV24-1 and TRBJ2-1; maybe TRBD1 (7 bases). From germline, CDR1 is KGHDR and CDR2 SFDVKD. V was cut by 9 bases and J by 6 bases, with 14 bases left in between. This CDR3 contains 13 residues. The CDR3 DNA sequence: TGTGCCACCTTCGACAGGGAGGCCAATGAGCAGTTCTTC. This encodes CATFDREANEQFF.

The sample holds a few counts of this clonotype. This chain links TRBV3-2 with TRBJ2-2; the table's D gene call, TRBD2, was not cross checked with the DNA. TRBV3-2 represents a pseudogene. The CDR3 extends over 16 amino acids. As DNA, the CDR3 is TGTGCCAGCAGCCAAAGACTAGCGGGAGGGACCGGGGAGCTGTTTTTT. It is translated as CASSQRLAGGTGELFF.

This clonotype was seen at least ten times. In nucleotides, the CDR3 is TGCAGCGTTGTATCCTCCTACAATGAGCAGTTCTTC. Protein sequence: CSVVSSYNEQFF. V usage is TRBV29-1 and J usage is TRBJ2-1; D is unresolved. The ends were cut back, 4 bases at V and 0 bases at J, with 4 bases in the middle. The CDR3 consists of 12 residues. Germline-derived CDR1 and CDR2 are SQVTM and ANQGSEA.